Each of the 22 T cell receptor beta chains below was sequenced from the same sample in a study of control samples from healthy donors and cancer patients. Clones were sequenced by immunoSEQ multiplex PCR, and TCRdb holds only the in-frame ones, with some missing. The sample holds about 120,000 clones, 70% to 90% seen once. Material: PBMCs. These receptors all come from a woman aged 60-75 years with lung cancer.

The chain links TRBV3-1 (or the pseudogene TRBV3-2) to TRBJ2-1, with 9 bases identical to TRBD2. The CDR3 length is 18 residues. The junction had 12 bases not matched to a gene; V was cut back by 2 bases and J by 4 bases. In germline, CDR1 is LGHDT, CDR2 YNNKEL (reference sequence). The CDR3: CASSQRGTSMGVYNEQFF. CDR3 DNA: TGTGCCAGCAGCCAAAGAGGGACTAGCATGGGGGTATACAATGAGCAGTTCTTC.

This chain connects TRBV5-6 to TRBJ2-3, with TRBD1 matching over 9 bases. Germline-derived CDR1 and CDR2 are SGHDT and YYEEEE. The CDR3 is 15 residues long. The J segment lost 2 bases and the V segment lost 4 bases, leaving 5 bases of the junction unmatched. This chain's CDR3 is CASSARTGDTDTQYF. The CDR3 DNA is TGTGCCAGCAGCGCGAGGACAGGGGACACAGATACGCAGTATTTT.

The chain uses TRBV7-8 and TRBJ1-5; D not resolved. CDR3 size: 14 residues. With 5 bases removed from V and 6 bases from J, the gap between germline ends came to 14 bases. In germline, CDR1 is SGHVS, CDR2 FQNEAQ. The CDR3 DNA reads TGTGCCAGCAGCCAAACGGAGGATGGTCAGCCCCAGCATTTT. Amino acid sequence: CASSQTEDGQPQHF. Drawing the rest from reference TRBV7-8 and TRBJ1-5, the complete variable domain is GAGVSQSPRYKVAKRGQDVALRCDPISGHVSLFWYQQALGQGPEFLTYFQNEAQLDKSGLPSDRFFAERPEGSVSTLKIQRTQQEDSAVYLCASSQTEDGQPQHFGDGTRLSIL.

The genes are TRBV23-1 and TRBJ1-1; 8 positions agree with TRBD1. TRBV23-1 belongs to the ORF category, with a function that is uncertain. The V and J ends lost 6 bases and 2 bases, in that order; junction bases with no gene match: 17. The CDR3 has 18 amino acids. The CDR3 protein is CASSHSGQGEGVNTEAFF. The CDR3 DNA is TGCGCCAGCAGCCATAGCGGACAGGGTGAGGGAGTAAACACTGAAGCTTTCTTT.

This clone appeared once. This rearrangement joins TRBV19 to TRBJ2-2; TRBD2 agrees at 12 bases. With V trimmed by 6 bases and J by 7 bases, 9 bases remained unmatched. Per germline, CDR1 LNHDA and CDR2 SQIVND (reference sequence). The CDR3 consists of 16 residues. This CDR3 is CASSPLAGGYNGELFF. The CDR3 bases are TGTGCCAGTAGCCCCCTAGCGGGGGGGTACAACGGGGAGCTGTTTTTT.

The genes are TRBV27 and TRBJ2-3; the match to TRBD1 covers 7 bases. Germline assignment: CDR1 MNHEY and CDR2 SMNVEV (reference sequence). V was pared by 6 bases and J by 0 bases, with 6 bases of the junction left unmatched. This CDR3 region has 15 residues. The DNA for the CDR3 is TGTGCCAGCAGCCACAGGGGAACCAGCACAGATACGCAGTATTTT. This encodes CASSHRGTSTDTQYF.

This clone was detected only once. The V gene is TRBV2, the J gene TRBJ2-7; 8 nucleotides align to TRBD2. The CDR3 extends over 14 amino acids. The germline V gene has CDR1 SNHLY and CDR2 FYNNEI. The junction had 4 bases not matched to a gene; V was cut back by 2 bases and J by 4 bases. The CDR3 here is CASSESGLGYEQYF. The CDR3 coding sequence is TGTGCCAGCAGTGAATCGGGACTAGGGTACGAGCAGTACTTC.

This clone was found once. The chain combines TRBV5-1 with TRBJ2-1; D remains ambiguous. Trimming removed 0 bases from V and 0 bases from J, with 7 bases in between. Germline V gene data show CDR1 as SGHRS and CDR2 as YFSETQ. CDR3 length: 15 amino acids. The DNA of the CDR3 is TGCGCCAGCAGCTTGGGTCTAGACTCCTACAATGAGCAGTTCTTC. It codes for CASSLGLDSYNEQFF.

The chain uses TRBV5-6 and TRBJ2-5; tentatively, D is TRBD2 (6 bases). The CDR3 covers 12 residues. The V gene's germline CDR1 is SGHDT and CDR2 YYEEEE. Trimming took off 9 bases at V and 4 bases at J, with 13 bases between the two ends. CDR3 DNA sequence: TGTGCCACTCAAGGAGGGGCAGAGACCCAGTACTTC. It translates to CATQGGAETQYF.

The rearrangement links TRBV28 to TRBJ2-1, with TRBD1 identical over 9 bases. The junction had 8 bases not matched to a gene; V was cut back by 5 bases and J by 3 bases. The CDR3 totals 16 residues. Germline CDR1 MDHEN, CDR2 SYDVKM. CDR3 DNA sequence: TGTGCCAGCAGTAGCCCGGGACAGGGAGGCTACAATGAGCAGTTCTTC. This codes for CASSSPGQGGYNEQFF.

The chain carries TRBV11-3 and TRBJ2-2; no reliable D call. Germline V CDR1 and CDR2: SGHNT, YENEEA. V was shortened by 2 bases and J by 9 bases, with 4 bases between the two germline ends. The CDR3 is 11 residues long. CDR3: CASSLSRELFF. As DNA, the CDR3 is TGTGCCAGCAGCTTATCTAGGGAGCTGTTTTTT.

CDR3 sequence (DNA): TGTGCCAGCAGCCCAGGACCAGGGGACTATGGCTACACCTTC. It encodes CASSPGPGDYGYTF. The rearrangement links TRBV3-1 (or the pseudogene TRBV3-2) to TRBJ1-2, with D perhaps matching TRBD1 (6 bases). The length of the CDR3 is 14 residues. V lost 4 bases to trimming and J lost 3 bases, with 12 bases between them. Germline V gene data show CDR1 as LGHDT and CDR2 as YNNKEL (reference sequence).

The chain is built from TRBV24-1 and TRBJ1-1; D is ambiguous. V shed 0 bases and J shed 8 bases, with 6 bases lying between them. The germline V gene has CDR1 KGHDR and CDR2 SFDVKD. CDR3 length: 12 amino acids. The CDR3 reads CATSDLKGEAFF. The CDR3 region has the DNA TGTGCCACCAGTGATTTGAAGGGAGAAGCTTTCTTT.

This clone has only one observation. The V and J genes are TRBV15 and TRBJ2-2; the D is unclear. Germline V lookup: CDR1 LNHNV, CDR2 YYDKDF (reference sequence). The V and J ends lost 0 bases and 5 bases respectively, with 19 bases between them. The CDR3 length is 18 residues. The CDR3 protein is CATSRDLSSLFDTGELFF. CDR3 sequence (DNA): TGTGCCACCAGCAGAGACCTGTCCTCTTTATTTGATACCGGGGAGCTGTTTTTT.

V gene TRBV7-3 combines with J gene TRBJ2-3; D is unresolved. V lost 8 bases to trimming and J lost 0 bases, with 9 bases between them. Germline-derived CDR1 and CDR2 are SGHTA and FQGTGA. This CDR3 is built from 13 residues. CDR3 nucleotide sequence: TGTGCCAGCCAGACGGACAGCACAGATACGCAGTATTTT. It codes for CASQTDSTDTQYF.

The chain couples TRBV19 to TRBJ1-4; 7 bases line up with TRBD1. The trim removed 6 bases at V and 8 bases at J, leaving 15 bases unmatched. Germline lookup yields CDR1 LNHDA and CDR2 SQIVND (reference sequence). The CDR3 runs 16 residues. For the CDR3, the DNA is TGTGCCAGTAGAAGCGACCGACAGGGCGTAGGGGAAAAACTGTTTTTT. Amino acid sequence: CASRSDRQGVGEKLFF. The full variable domain, its missing parts supplied by reference TRBV19 and TRBJ1-4, is DGGITQSPKYLFRKEGQNVTLSCEQNLNHDAMYWYRQDPGQGLRLIYYSQIVNDFQKGDIAEGYSVSREKKESFPLTVTSAQKNPTAFYLCASRSDRQGVGEKLFFGSGTQLSVL.

V gene TRBV6-5 combines with J gene TRBJ2-7; 8 bases are a match to TRBD1. J was trimmed by 1 base and V by 8 bases; bases with no gene match: 10. The CDR3 extends over 15 amino acids. Germline lookup yields CDR1 MNHEY and CDR2 SVGAGI. CDR3 residues: CASRLTDRGSYEQYF. The CDR3 coding sequence is TGTGCCAGCCGCCTCACAGACAGGGGATCCTACGAGCAGTACTTC.

V and J are TRBV19 and TRBJ1-2; the D gene is possibly TRBD1 (6 bases). The V and J ends lost 10 bases and 0 bases respectively, with 18 bases between them. The CDR3 runs to 15 residues. CDR1 and CDR2 from the germline V gene are LNHDA and SQIVND (reference sequence). CDR3 in DNA: TGTGCCACATCCTATTGGGACAACACTAACTATGGCTACACCTTC. Translating it yields CATSYWDNTNYGYTF.

CDR3 sequence: CASSQQVKNIQYF. For the CDR3, the DNA is TGTGCCAGCAGTCAACAGGTGAAAAACATTCAGTACTTC. The rearrangement joins TRBV6-5 to TRBJ2-4; perhaps TRBD1 as D (5 bases). Deletions cut 5 bases from V and 4 bases from J, with 9 bases between. The CDR3 is 13 amino acids. Germline V gene sequence: CDR1 MNHEY, CDR2 SVGAGI.

V and J are TRBV29-1 and TRBJ2-2, with 7 bases fitting TRBD1. CDR1 is SQVTM, CDR2 ANQGSEA, per germline. With V trimmed by 4 bases and J by 5 bases, 7 bases remained unmatched. The CDR3 has 14 residues. The DNA for the CDR3 is TGCAGCGTTGGTAGGGGGCCGGGAACCGGGGAGCTGTTTTTT. It encodes CSVGRGPGTGELFF.

The V and J genes are TRBV2 and TRBJ1-5, with 8 bases identical to TRBD1. The CDR3 covers 14 residues. The J segment lost 5 bases and the V segment lost 6 bases, leaving 6 bases of the junction unmatched. Germline V gene lookup returns CDR1 SNHLY and CDR2 FYNNEI. The CDR3 DNA sequence: TGTGCCAGCAGCGACGACAGGGGCGATCAGCCCCAGCATTTT. Residues: CASSDDRGDQPQHF.

CDR3 coding DNA: TGTGCCAGTAGTATAAGAGGGAACACAGATACGCAGTATTTT. Amino acids: CASSIRGNTDTQYF. The V gene is TRBV19, the J gene TRBJ2-3; a possible D gene is TRBD2 (5 bases). Germline CDR1 is LNHDA and CDR2 is SQIVND (reference sequence). V was shortened by 2 bases and J by 2 bases, with 8 bases between the two germline ends. This CDR3 comprises 14 residues.